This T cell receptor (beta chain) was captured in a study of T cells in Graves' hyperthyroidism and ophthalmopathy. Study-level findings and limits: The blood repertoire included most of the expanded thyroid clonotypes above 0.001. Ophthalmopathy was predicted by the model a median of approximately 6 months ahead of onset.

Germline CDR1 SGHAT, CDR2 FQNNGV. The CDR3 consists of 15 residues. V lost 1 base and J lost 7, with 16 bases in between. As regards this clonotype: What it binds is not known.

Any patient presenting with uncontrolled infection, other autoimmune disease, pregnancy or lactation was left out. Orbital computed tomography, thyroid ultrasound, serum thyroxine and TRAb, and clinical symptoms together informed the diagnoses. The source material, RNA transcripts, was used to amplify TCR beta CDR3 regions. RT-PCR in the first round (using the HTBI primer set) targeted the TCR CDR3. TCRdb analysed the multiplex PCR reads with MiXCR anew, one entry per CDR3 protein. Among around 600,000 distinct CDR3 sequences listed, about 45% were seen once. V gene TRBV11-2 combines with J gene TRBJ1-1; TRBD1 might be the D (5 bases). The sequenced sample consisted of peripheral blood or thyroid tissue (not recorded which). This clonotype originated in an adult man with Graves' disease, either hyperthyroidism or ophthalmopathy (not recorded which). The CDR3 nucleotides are TGTGCCAGCAGCTTAGCTCTGGGGCCAACACTTGAAGCTTTCTTT. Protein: CASSLALGPTLEAFF.